What follows is one T cell receptor (beta chain) and its context. Its specificity is not known. Germline loops: CDR1 MNHEY, CDR2 SVGAGI. The CDR3 is made up of 15 amino acids. V was clipped by 4 bases and J by 8 bases; unmatched bases: 5. Researchers ran the PCR with 60 Vbeta and 13 Jbeta primers. Produced via immunoSEQ multiplex PCR; TCRdb's table is partial and in-frame only. The table has 100,000 to 120,000 clones, 75% to 90% seen once; the top ten hold 6.9%. The data belong to a study of cytomegalovirus exposure and HLA in healthy donors. General study results and limits: Later, TCR association rates were found to vary by HLA locus, highest for DRB1 and lowest for HLA-C.

The sequencing input was PBMCs. The chain employs TRBV6-5 and TRBJ1-6, with TRBD1 matching over 10 bases. The clonotype originates from a man aged 25 to 45 in good health and CMV-seropositive. The CDR3 DNA follows: TGTGCCAGCAGTTGGGTGGGGACAGGGGATTCACCCCTCCACTTT. Translation: CASSWVGTGDSPLHF.